The T cell receptor (beta chain) described here comes from a study of graft-versus-host responses after intestinal transplantation. Findings and caveats of the study: Recipient marrow contained GvH clones, some of which appeared first in ileum or blood.

Graft-derived tissue was subjected to processing to liberate intraepithelial and lamina propria lymphocytes. Using immunoSEQ multiplex PCR, the repertoire was profiled, and TCRdb retains in-frame clones only, with some absent. Found here are about 37,000 clones, 87% of them singletons; the top ten hold over 15%. The V gene's germline CDR1 is SGHRS and CDR2 YFSETQ. V was pared by 2 bases and J by 6 bases, with 9 bases between. This CDR3 spans 14 amino acids. Turning to this clone: Its target is unknown.

The chain has TRBV5-1 and TRBJ1-6; D gene unclear. Here the sequenced sample was ileum tissue, taken around 200 days after intestinal transplant. This clonotype was obtained from a human patient who received an intestinal transplant, so some T cells may come from the graft donor. The CDR3 sequence: CASSLQPVNSPLHF. For the CDR3, the DNA is TGCGCCAGCAGCTTACAGCCAGTTAATTCACCCCTCCACTTT.